The clone carrying this TCR beta chain was observed a single time. This sample is drawn from a study of OX40 agonist ivuxolimab in advanced cancers. Across the study: Patients received the agonistic anti-OX40 (CD134) antibody ivuxolimab. A mean age of approximately 58 years, range about 20 to 85, was recorded, and roughly 80% were male.

Systemic immunosuppression or a history of autoimmune disease excluded patients. Only in-frame clones appear in the TCRdb table, and some are missing; sequencing was by immunoSEQ multiplex PCR. The sample holds about 88,000 clones; 70% to 90% are singletons and the top ten take around 4%. Between the trimmed V and J ends, which lost 5 bases and 5 bases, there was a span of 19 bases. This CDR3 is 15 amino acids long. Germline assignment: CDR1 LNHDA and CDR2 SQIVND (reference sequence). V is TRBV19 and J is TRBJ2-7, with unresolved D. The source of this sequence is an adult with an advanced solid tumor such as melanoma, head and neck, liver or kidney cancer. Material: CD4+ or CD8+ T cells sorted from blood, obtained in a trial of the OX40 agonist ivuxolimab. CDR3 nucleotides: TGTGCCAGTAGTCGCCGGGTAGTCCCCGAGGACGAGCAGTACTTC. It is translated as CASSRRVVPEDEQYF.